This T cell receptor (beta chain) was found in a study (dated by TCRdb to between 2014 and 2016). About the full investigation: The study examined whether tumor-infiltrating Tregs in breast cancer are drawn from blood Tregs or arise in situ by conversion from other CD4+ T cell subsets. General study outcomes and caveats: Rather than covering whole repertoires, validation in the larger cohort was restricted to a single TCR beta V-J rearrangement. Tumor memory CD4+ T cell TCR gene usage was found to cluster with blood and lymph node memory CD4+ cells and with lymph node naive CD4+ cells. The greatest overlap of tumor-infiltrating Treg TCR alpha and beta sequences was with tumor naive CD4+ T cells, followed next by blood naive CD4+ T cells.

Full-length TCR variable regions were amplified by 5' RACE PCR using constant-region reverse primers, and then by semi-nested PCR using Nested Universal Primer A. Using the ReliaPrep RNA Cell Miniprep System, total RNA was extracted, and the SMARTer RACE 5'/3' Kit was then used to reverse transcribe the RNA into 5'RACE-ready cDNA. Multiplex adaptors were used to barcode the full-length TCR alpha and beta libraries, which were then sequenced on an Illumina MiSeq. The study's processing was this. Sequencing data were pooled across the five patients for each of nine subset-tissue groups and compared by unsupervised clustering of TCR gene usage. Repertoire similarity was calculated with the Morisita-Horn index, weighting shared sequences by their contribution to each repertoire. TCRdb passed the public sequencing reads through fastp at Q25 and MiXCR, retaining productive beta sequences. Duplicate CDR3 protein sequences are folded into a single record with the most common DNA and genes. The authors' filters were not applied to this entry. A total of 10,000 or so distinct CDR3 sequences appear in this sample, around a third of them only once. 5.6% of the sample lies in the top ten.

Concerning this clonotype itself: Its antigen remains unidentified. Per-base qualities were not stored, and no clone one base away is much larger.

CD4+CD25+CD127-/low cells were isolated as Tregs. Tregs, naive and memory CD4+ T cells from tumor, blood and ipsilateral draining lymph nodes of 5 or 6 breast cancer patients underwent full-length TCR alpha and beta sequencing. Ficoll density gradient centrifugation was used to isolate mononuclear cells from either lymph nodes or 50 to 65 ml of peripheral blood. Sorted cell populations were confirmed by FACS to exceed 90% purity. The specimen sequenced was Tregs sorted from blood. The source of this sequence is a female donor with breast cancer.

The sequenced DNA is TGCGCCAGCAGCAGCAGGGGTAGCTATGGCTACACCTTC. The encoded protein is CASSSRGSYGYTF. In this chain, TRBV5-1 is recombined with TRBJ1-2; TRBD1 might be the D gene, on 6 matching bases. The germline V gene provides CDR1 SGHRS and CDR2 YFSETQ. V and J are truncated by 4 bases and 4 bases respectively, leaving an intervening sequence of 11 bases. The CDR3 measures 13 amino acids from cysteine to phenylalanine. The entry retains the CDR3 DNA only, 39 bases that are in frame from base 1.